The T cell receptor (beta chain) under discussion was sequenced for a study of CD8 T cells in ankylosing spondylitis. General study results and limits: Made up of eight highly homologous variants, a TCR beta motif appeared characteristic of ankylosing spondylitis blood. Relatively rare in peripheral blood, disease-linked clones were also CD8+. From matched ankylosing spondylitis synovial fluid, disease-linked clones were reportedly recovered at significantly enriched levels. Earlier reports found some motif variants in synovial fluid and blood in reactive arthritis.

Making use of molecular barcodes, quantitative 5'-RACE generated TCR beta libraries. One entry per CDR3 protein results from TCRdb running MiXCR on the 5' RACE reads. The sample shows 500,000 to 650,000 distinct CDR3 sequences, about 5.4% of them seen only once. With 4 bases removed from V and 1 base from J, the gap between germline ends came to 12 bases. Germline CDR1 reads SGHDT; CDR2 reads YYEEEE. The CDR3 runs to 14 residues. This clonotype was seen ten or more times. Its antigen is not known. V gene TRBV5-6 combines with J gene TRBJ2-7, with D perhaps matching TRBD1 or TRBD2 (5 bases each). Sequenced: blood, either unsorted or a sorted T cell fraction (not recorded which). This sequence originates from a male donor with ankylosing spondylitis. The CDR3 protein is CASSTGLNSYEQYF. CDR3 DNA sequence: TGTGCCAGCAGCACGGGGCTGAATTCCTACGAGCAGTACTTC.